This T cell receptor beta chain was observed in a study of cytomegalovirus exposure and HLA in healthy donors. This clone came up a few times. Its antigen is undetermined. The study's findings and limits: When a later analysis was performed, an Asian-associated ancestry cluster reportedly had fewer N-insertions than the roughly 700-donor mean. When a later analysis compared HLA-associated TCR beta chains with equally common others, the HLA-associated chains turned out to be more clonally expanded and to have lower generation probabilities. Only CMV serostatus was available as immune exposure information. Later analysis showed most CMV-associated TCR beta chains appearing HLA-restricted.

The V end was cut by 7 bases, the J end by 2 bases, with 18 bases between. The CDR3 covers 15 residues. CDR1 is SNHLY, CDR2 FYNNEI, per germline. PCR involved 60 Vbeta and 13 Jbeta primers. This table comes from immunoSEQ multiplex PCR, and its TCRdb copy is limited to in-frame clones, with some not included. This table holds about 210,000 clones, 86% found once. What was sequenced was PBMCs. The J gene is TRBJ2-7, the V gene TRBV2; possible D gene TRBD2, 7 bases. The origin of this receptor is a woman in her 30s in good health and CMV-seronegative. The CDR3 region has the DNA TGTGCCAGCATGGGGGGGGCTGCAGAGGCCTACGAGCAGTACTTC. This gives the protein CASMGGAAEAYEQYF.